This note documents a single TCR beta chain sequence. The data belong to a study of T cells after yellow fever vaccination. Each CDR3 protein is one row after TCRdb ran MiXCR on the 5' RACE reads. The table has around 310,000 distinct CDR3 sequences, almost 4% seen once. The TCR sequence derives from a man aged 18 to 29 who received the YFV17D yellow fever vaccine. The sample in question was PBMCs, obtained 5 days after the yellow fever booster vaccination.

In nucleotides, the CDR3 is TGTGCCAGCAGCTTAATGAGGACAGGGCGTCAGCCCCAGCATTTT. The encoded protein is CASSLMRTGRQPQHF. The J gene is TRBJ1-5, the V gene TRBV7-8, with 8 bases identical to TRBD1. Losses at the gene ends were 2 bases for V and 6 bases for J; bases not matched to a gene: 6. Germline assignment: CDR1 SGHVS and CDR2 FQNEAQ. The CDR3 has 15 residues.